The 15 T cell receptor beta chains listed next were all sequenced from one sample in a study of PD-L1 blockade in urothelial cancer. Time point denoted: pretreatment peripheral blood. Profiled with immunoSEQ multiplex PCR; TCRdb holds only in-frame clones, not every one. Of fewer than 50,000 clones in the sample, under 90% were seen once. The sample here was PBMCs, taken around atezolizumab (anti-PD-L1) treatment. All receptors come from a man aged 70 or older with urothelial cancer.

V gene TRBV9 combines with J gene TRBJ1-2; D ambiguous. V was pared by 1 base and J by 0 bases, with 4 bases between. CDR3 size: 13 residues. Germline values: CDR1 SGDLS, CDR2 YYNGEE. CDR3 sequence reads: CASSVTPNYGYTF. The CDR3, as DNA: TGTGCCAGCAGCGTAACACCTAACTATGGCTACACCTTC.

The gene calls are TRBV6-5 and TRBJ2-2; TRBD1 might be the D (6 bases). V lost 0 bases and J 5 bases, leaving 13 bases between the germline ends. There are 16 residues in the CDR3. Germline V CDR1 and CDR2: MNHEY, SVGAGI. DNA for the CDR3: TGTGCCAGCAGTTACTCTCCCAGGGGACGAACCGGGGAGCTGTTTTTT. Protein: CASSYSPRGRTGELFF.

The J gene is TRBJ2-2, the V gene TRBV28; D gene ambiguous. Germline assignment: CDR1 MDHEN and CDR2 SYDVKM. V lost 2 bases to trimming and J lost 4 bases, with 8 bases between them. This CDR3 is 14 amino acids long. This chain's CDR3 is CASSLGGGTGELFF. CDR3 nucleotide sequence: TGTGCCAGCAGTTTAGGTGGCGGCACCGGGGAGCTGTTTTTT. Filled out from reference TRBV28 and TRBJ2-2, the complete variable domain reads DVKVTQSSRYLVKRTGEKVFLECVQDMDHENMFWYRQDPGLGLRLIYFSYDVKMKEKGDIPEGYSVSREKKERFSLILESASTNQTSMYLCASSLGGGTGELFFGEGSRLTVL.

V usage is TRBV5-1 and J usage is TRBJ2-1; 8 bases are shared with TRBD2. Germline V CDR1 and CDR2: SGHRS, YFSETQ. V trimming: 0 bases; J trimming: 4 bases; junction bases outside the gene matches: 6. The CDR3 runs 16 residues. The chain's CDR3 is CASSLDSSGQYNEQFF. The DNA for the CDR3 is TGCGCCAGCAGCTTGGACTCTAGCGGGCAATACAATGAGCAGTTCTTC.

This clone was counted once. The rearrangement uses TRBV5-4 and TRBJ2-2, with 11 bases that match TRBD2. The germline gives CDR1 SGHNT, CDR2 YYREEE (reference sequence). Trimming took 1 base from V and 1 from J; bases not matched to a gene: 0. The CDR3 covers 16 residues. This chain's CDR3 is CASSLLAGGNTGELFF. In DNA form, the CDR3 reads TGTGCCAGCAGCTTGCTAGCGGGAGGGAACACCGGGGAGCTGTTTTTT.

The chain combines TRBV28 with TRBJ2-6, with D maybe TRBD1 (6 bases). The CDR3 has 16 residues. Germline V CDR1 and CDR2: MDHEN, SYDVKM. V lost 4 bases to trimming and J lost 2 bases, with 12 bases between them. Here the CDR3 reads CASSSHTGTGANVLTF. The CDR3 bases are TGTGCCAGCAGTTCTCACACAGGGACTGGGGCCAACGTCCTGACTTTC.

The V and J genes are TRBV11-2 and TRBJ2-2, with D maybe TRBD1 (5 bases). This CDR3 is built from 15 residues. V shed 8 bases and J shed 4 bases, with 17 bases lying between them. CDR1 is SGHAT and CDR2 is FQNNGV in the germline V gene. The CDR3 nucleotides are TGTGCCAGCGGACAATGGTCAGGGCTCACCGGGGAGCTGTTTTTT. Encoded protein: CASGQWSGLTGELFF.

V is TRBV28 and J is TRBJ2-2; 10 bases agree with TRBD1. Trimming took 6 bases from V and 1 from J; bases not matched to a gene: 5. The CDR3 covers 16 residues. Germline V lookup: CDR1 MDHEN, CDR2 SYDVKM. CDR3 sequence (DNA): TGTGCCAGCAGCCGACAGGGGGCGCAGAACACCGGGGAGCTGTTTTTT. Protein: CASSRQGAQNTGELFF.

V gene TRBV4-3 combines with J gene TRBJ2-7; D is uncertain. Deletions cut 0 bases from V and 7 bases from J, with 19 bases between. The CDR3 extends over 16 amino acids. Per germline, CDR1 LGHNA and CDR2 YSLEER. CDR3 coding DNA: TGCGCCAGCAGCCAAGAAAGTTTTACATATCCTAGAGAGCAGTACTTC. This gives the protein CASSQESFTYPREQYF.

CDR3: CASTLTGTGGSYGYTF. The CDR3 nucleotides read TGTGCCAGTACTTTAACCGGGACAGGGGGCTCCTATGGCTACACCTTC. V usage is TRBV19 and J usage is TRBJ1-2, with TRBD1 identical over 12 bases. CDR1 is LNHDA and CDR2 is SQIVND in the germline V gene (reference sequence). The CDR3 is 16 residues long. V trimming: 7 bases; J trimming: 4 bases; junction bases outside the gene matches: 10.

V usage is TRBV28 and J usage is TRBJ2-7; 11 nucleotides line up with TRBD1. Germline trimming cut 3 bases from V and 5 bases from J; bases unmatched to any gene: 9. This CDR3 spans 16 amino acids. From germline, CDR1 is MDHEN and CDR2 SYDVKM. The CDR3 reads CASSLGGGQGGHEQYF. CDR3 bases: TGTGCCAGCAGTTTGGGCGGGGGACAGGGGGGGCACGAGCAGTACTTC.

The chain joins TRBV7-2 to TRBJ2-1, with D unresolved. V lost 1 base and J 5 bases, leaving 6 bases between the germline ends. CDR3 length: 13 residues. The germline gives CDR1 SGHTA, CDR2 FQGNSA. In nucleotides, the CDR3 is TGTGCCAGCAGCTTAGTCTCAGACAATGAGCAGTTCTTC. Its protein product is CASSLVSDNEQFF. Full variable domain (remainder filled in from reference TRBV7-2 and TRBJ2-1): GAGVSQSPSNKVTEKGKDVELRCDPISGHTALYWYRQSLGQGLEFLIYFQGNSAPDKSGLPSDRFSAERTGGSVSTLTIQRTQQEDSAVYLCASSLVSDNEQFFGPGTRLTVL.

V usage is TRBV5-4 and J usage is TRBJ2-2; maybe TRBD1 (6 bases). This CDR3 is 15 amino acids long. Germline CDR1 is SGHNT and CDR2 is YYREEE (reference sequence). V was shortened by 1 base and J by 0 bases, with 7 bases between the two germline ends. CDR3 sequence (DNA): TGTGCCAGCAGCTTGAACAGGGCGAACACCGGGGAGCTGTTTTTT. It specifies CASSLNRANTGELFF. Based on the CDR3 plus reference TRBV5-4 and TRBJ2-2, the full variable domain is ETGVTQSPTHLIKTRGQQVTLRCSSQSGHNTVSWYQQALGQGPQFIFQYYREEENGRGNFPPRFSGLQFPNYSSELNVNALELDDSALYLCASSLNRANTGELFFGEGSRLTVL.

The chain links TRBV29-1 to TRBJ1-1; the D gene is possibly TRBD1 (5 bases). Germline V gene sequence: CDR1 SQVTM, CDR2 ANQGSEA. The CDR3 length is 12 residues. Trimming took 7 bases from V and 2 from J, leaving 11 bases between them. The CDR3 protein is CSAGHLNTEAFF. CDR3 coding DNA: TGCAGCGCAGGGCACCTCAACACTGAAGCTTTCTTT.

V gene TRBV9 combines with J gene TRBJ2-5, with TRBD2 as a possible D gene (7 bases). V dropped 0 bases and J dropped 1 base, with 10 bases sitting between them. There are 15 residues in the CDR3. Germline CDR1 reads SGDLS; CDR2 reads YYNGEE. CDR3 sequence (DNA): TGTGCCAGCAGCGTAGGGGGGGGGCCCCAAGAGACCCAGTACTTC. Translation gives CASSVGGGPQETQYF.